These 9 T cell receptor beta chains originate from one sample sequenced in a study of blood T cell repertoires in COVID-19. Assay: immunoSEQ multiplex PCR; the TCRdb copy retains only in-frame clones and omits some. The repertoire includes approximately 120,000 clones, around 80% of them detected once, and about 4.5% sits in the top ten. The sequenced sample was peripheral blood. The receptor set was obtained from a human donor in a cohort sampled during active or convalescent COVID-19.

The genes are TRBV19 and TRBJ1-1; D unclear. V lost 4 bases to trimming and J lost 4 bases, with 7 bases between them. CDR3 length: 12 residues. Per germline, CDR1 LNHDA and CDR2 SQIVND (reference sequence). The CDR3 spells CASSNSVTEAFF. CDR3 sequence (DNA): TGTGCCAGTAGTAACAGTGTCACTGAAGCTTTCTTT.

This clone showed up just once. The chain recombines TRBV6-5 with TRBJ2-7; TRBD1 matches at 8 bases. The CDR3 is made up of 14 amino acids. CDR1 is MNHEY and CDR2 is SVGAGI in the germline V gene. V lost 5 bases to trimming and J lost 5 bases; unmatched junction nucleotides: 8. The CDR3 protein is CASSPRTGSDEQYF. The CDR3 nucleotides are TGTGCCAGCAGTCCCCGGACAGGGAGTGACGAGCAGTACTTC.

The genes are TRBV5-1 and TRBJ2-1, with TRBD2 matching 10 bases. CDR3 length: 15 amino acids. V was clipped by 3 bases and J by 2 bases; unmatched bases: 2. CDR1 and CDR2 from the germline V gene are SGHRS and YFSETQ. The CDR3 DNA reads as TGCGCCAGCAGCTCGACTAGCGGGCCCTACAATGAGCAGTTCTTC. Its translation: CASSSTSGPYNEQFF.

As concerns this clone: The junction departs from germline at one end; a sequencing error may be responsible. The rearrangement links TRBV11-1 to TRBJ2-5, with 8 positions matching TRBD1. The CDR3 totals 15 residues. In germline, CDR1 is SGHAT, CDR2 FQDESV (reference sequence). CDR3 residues: CASRRQGTGREAQYF. The CDR3 region has the DNA TGTGCCAGCAGGCGTCAAGGGACAGGTCGAGAGGCCCAGTACTTC.

This chain joins TRBV27 and TRBJ2-1; no reliable D call. CDR3 size: 13 residues. Germline V lookup: CDR1 MNHEY, CDR2 SMNVEV (reference sequence). The V end was cut by 6 bases, the J end by 4 bases, with 10 bases between. CDR3 region: CASRPPVYNEQFF. CDR3 DNA sequence: TGTGCCAGCAGGCCCCCGGTTTACAATGAGCAGTTCTTC.

The chain uses TRBV7-2 and TRBJ2-2, with 7 nucleotides matching TRBD1. Germline V CDR1 and CDR2: SGHTA, FQGNSA. CDR3 length equals 15 residues. In DNA form, the CDR3 reads TGTGGCACACAAAGAGAGGGGGCTGACACCGGGGAGCTGTTTTTT. Protein product: CGTQREGADTGELFF.

The J gene is TRBJ2-7, the V gene TRBV7-3, with 10 bases aligning to TRBD1. The CDR3 covers 13 residues. With V trimmed by 2 bases and J by 7 bases, 2 bases remained unmatched. Germline CDR1 and CDR2: SGHTA and FQGTGA. CDR3 nucleotides: TGTGCCAGCAGCTTAGACAGGGGGCGAGAGCAGTACTTC. Translation: CASSLDRGREQYF.

The CDR3 nucleotides read TGCGCCAGCAGCCGATTACAGGGGAGCAGGATCAATGAGCAGTTCTTC. Translated, it gives CASSRLQGSRINEQFF. This chain joins TRBV10-1 and TRBJ2-1, with 7 bases that match TRBD1. In germline, CDR1 is WNHNN, CDR2 SYGVQD (reference sequence). There are 16 residues in the CDR3. V lost 6 bases, J lost 6 bases, and 14 bases stayed unmatched.

The chain employs TRBV6-5 and TRBJ2-7, with no clear D. There are 13 residues in the CDR3. Germline-derived CDR1 and CDR2 are MNHEY and SVGAGI. Trimming shortened V by 1 base and J by 5 bases, and 9 bases separated the two germline ends. The chain's CDR3 is CASSYFESDEQYF. Here the CDR3 DNA reads TGTGCCAGCAGTTACTTCGAATCGGACGAGCAGTACTTC.